This T cell receptor (beta chain) comes out of a study of T cell clonality in common variable immunodeficiency. Libraries were prepared by immunoSEQ multiplex PCR; TCRdb keeps only in-frame clonotypes and omits some of them. The sample is made up of about 52,000 clones, none counted only once. Whole-study results and caveats: In common variable immunodeficiency, TCR beta chains reportedly carried fewer deletions and N-nucleotide insertions. CVID subjects showed higher TCRbeta clonality than healthy controls. Patient heterogeneity in the CVID cohort limited correlations between repertoire features and clinical complications. Shared TCRbeta clones were fewer between CVID subjects than controls.

This clone was seen many times. What it binds is unknown. This receptor was identified in a person aged 18-69 years in good health. Sequenced material: peripheral blood mononuclear cells.

The CDR3 is CASSWDRSEEKLFF. The covered CDR3 bases are TGTGCCAGCAGCTGGGACAGATCGGAGGAAAAG. The chain employs TRBV5-4 and TRBJ2-2, with TRBD1 identical over 7 bases. The CDR3 end is not reached by the read, which stops 3 residues before it; the germline J gene fills it in. The CDR3 consists of 14 residues. Germline CDR1 SGHNT, CDR2 YYREEE (reference sequence).